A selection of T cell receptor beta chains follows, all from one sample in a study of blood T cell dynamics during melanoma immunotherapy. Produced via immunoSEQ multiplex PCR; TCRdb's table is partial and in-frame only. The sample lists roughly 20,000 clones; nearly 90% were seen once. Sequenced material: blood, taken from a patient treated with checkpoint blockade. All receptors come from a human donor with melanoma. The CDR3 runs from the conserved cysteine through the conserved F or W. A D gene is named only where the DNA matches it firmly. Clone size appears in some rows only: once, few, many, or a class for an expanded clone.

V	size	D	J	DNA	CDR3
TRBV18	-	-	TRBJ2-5	TGTGCCAGCTCTCCTGCGTTCGGGAGCCAGTACCAAGAGACCCAGTACTTC	CASSPAFGSQYQETQYF
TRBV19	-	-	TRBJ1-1	TGTGCCAGTAGTATTACGGGGTTGAACACTGAAGCTTTCTTT	CASSITGLNTEAFF
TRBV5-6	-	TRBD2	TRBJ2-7	TGTGCCAGCAGTCGACAAGGGGGACTAGCGCGCTACGAGCAGTACTTC	CASSRQGGLARYEQYF
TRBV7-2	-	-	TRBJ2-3	TGTGCCAGCAGCTTATCTAGGGTGGATACGCAGTATTTT	CASSLSRVDTQYF
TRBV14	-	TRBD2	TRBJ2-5	TGTGCCAGCAGCCCGCTAGCGGGAGTGAGGGAGACCCAGTACTTC	CASSPLAGVRETQYF
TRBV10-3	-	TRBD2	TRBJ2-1	TGTGCCATCAGTGGGACTAGCGGAGAGAATGAGCAGTTCTTC	CAISGTSGENEQFF
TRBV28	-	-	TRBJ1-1	TGTGCCAGCAGTCTGGGGTTGAACACTGAAGCTTTCTTT	CASSLGLNTEAFF
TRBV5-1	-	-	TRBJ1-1	TGCGCCAGCAGCTTGGAGGGGTTAGTGAACACTGAAGCTTTCTTT	CASSLEGLVNTEAFF
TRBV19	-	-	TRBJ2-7	TGTGCCACCTCAGGGTCCGGGATAGACGAGCAGTACTTC	CATSGSGIDEQYF
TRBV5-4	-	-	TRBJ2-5	TGTGCCAGCAGCTTGAGGCAACGAGAGACCCAGTACTTC	CASSLRQRETQYF
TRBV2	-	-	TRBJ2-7	TGTGCCAGCAGTGGGACTAATACGGGATTCTACGAGCAGTACTTC	CASSGTNTGFYEQYF
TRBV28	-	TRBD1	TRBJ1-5	TGTGCCAGCAGTTCGCCGGGACAGGCATATCAGCCCCAGCATTTT	CASSSPGQAYQPQHF
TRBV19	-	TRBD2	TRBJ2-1	TGTGCCAGTAGTGACCGGGGGGGAGGAGGCTACAATGAGCAGTTCTTC	CASSDRGGGGYNEQFF
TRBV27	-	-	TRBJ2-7	TGTGCCAGCAGTTTATCGATTTCGAGTGTACCCTACGAGCAGTACTTC	CASSLSISSVPYEQYF
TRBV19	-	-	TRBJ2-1	TGTGCCAGTAGTATAGCGGGTGAGCAGTTCTTC	CASSIAGEQFF
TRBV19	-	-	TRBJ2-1	TGTGCCAGTAGTGAGGGTCTGAGCTCCTACAATGAGCAGTTCTTC	CASSEGLSSYNEQFF
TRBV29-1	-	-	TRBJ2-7	TGCAGCGCCACATTCCGGGACGTCGGCTACGAGCAGTACTTC	CSATFRDVGYEQYF
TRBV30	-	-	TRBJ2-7	TGTGCCTGGAGTGGGGGGTTCTACGAGCAGTACTTC	CAWSGGFYEQYF
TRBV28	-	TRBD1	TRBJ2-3	TGTGCCAGCAGCTTAAGGACAGGGTACACAGATACGCAGTATTTT	CASSLRTGYTDTQYF
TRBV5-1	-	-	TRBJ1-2	TGCGCCAGCAGCTTGGCTTCACTGGGGGACTATGGCTACACCTTC	CASSLASLGDYGYTF
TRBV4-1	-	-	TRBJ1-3	TGCGCCAGCAGCCAAGTGAGACAGGACTTTGGAAACACCATATATTTT	CASSQVRQDFGNTIYF
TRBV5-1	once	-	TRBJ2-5	TGCGCCAGCAGCTACCTACGGGACGCCGCGACCCAGTACTTC	CASSYLRDAATQYF
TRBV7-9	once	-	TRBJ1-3	TGTGCCAGCAGCTTAGTGGTCCGCGGGGACACCATATATTTT	CASSLVVRGDTIYF
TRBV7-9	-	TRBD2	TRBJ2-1	TGTGCCAGCAGTATCACTAGCGGGAGCCCCGATGAGCAGTTCTTC	CASSITSGSPDEQFF
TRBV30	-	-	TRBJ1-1	TGTGCCTGGACCGGGGTTAACACTGAAGCTTTCTTT	CAWTGVNTEAFF
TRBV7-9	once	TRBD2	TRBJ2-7	TGTGCCAGCAGCCTGGGACTAGCGGGACCCTACGAGCAGTACTTC	CASSLGLAGPYEQYF
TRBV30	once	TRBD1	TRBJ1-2	TGTGCTTCACGAAAGGGGGCGGGCGACTATGGCTACACCTTC	CASRKGAGDYGYTF
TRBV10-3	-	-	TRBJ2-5	TGTGCCATCAGTGAGTCAGACTCCAGGAAAGAGACCCAGTACTTC	CAISESDSRKETQYF
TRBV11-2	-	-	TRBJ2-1	TGTGCCAGCAGCTTAATGGGGGGCTACAATGAGCAGTTCTTC	CASSLMGGYNEQFF
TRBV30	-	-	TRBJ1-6	TGTGCCTGGAGTGTAGGCCAGAATAATTCACCCCTCCACTTT	CAWSVGQNNSPLHF
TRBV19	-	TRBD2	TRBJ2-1	TGTGCCATCTCTTGGGGACTAGCGGGGGTGAATGAGCAGTTCTTC	CAISWGLAGVNEQFF
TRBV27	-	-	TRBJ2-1	TGTGCCAGCAGTTTAAGAGGGGGGCGATTCTCCTACAATGAGCAGTTCTTC	CASSLRGGRFSYNEQFF
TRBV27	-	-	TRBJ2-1	TGTGCCAGCAGTTTGTTGGGGGAGGATAATGAGCAGTTCTTC	CASSLLGEDNEQFF
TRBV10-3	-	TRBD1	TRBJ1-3	TGTGCCATCACAGGGGGGAGCTCTGGAAACACCATATATTTT	CAITGGSSGNTIYF
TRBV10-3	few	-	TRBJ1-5	TGTGCCATCAGTGAGTCGATATTGGGCAATCAGCCCCAGCATTTT	CAISESILGNQPQHF
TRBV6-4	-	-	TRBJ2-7	TGTGCCCACCAAACCCCGGCGGGGTATAGCTCCTACGAGCAGTACTTC	CAHQTPAGYSSYEQYF
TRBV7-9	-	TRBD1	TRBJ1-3	TGTGCCAGCAGGGCGACAGGGTGGGGATCTGGAAACACCATATATTTT	CASRATGWGSGNTIYF
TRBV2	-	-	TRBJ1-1	TGTGCCAGCAGTGGTGGGACGGCGAACACTGAAGCTTTCTTT	CASSGGTANTEAFF
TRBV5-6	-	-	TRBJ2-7	TGTGCCAGCAGCTTGGTCAGGACTTCGTTCGAGCAGTACTTC	CASSLVRTSFEQYF
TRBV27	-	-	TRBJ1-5	TGTGCCAGCAGTCCATGGACCAATCAGCCCCAGCATTTT	CASSPWTNQPQHF
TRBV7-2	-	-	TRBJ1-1	TGTGCCAGCAGCTTAGCTCGCAACACTGAAGCTTTCTTT	CASSLARNTEAFF
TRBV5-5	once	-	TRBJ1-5	TGTGCCAGCAGCTTGTCGCCAGAAAGTTATAGCAATCAGCCCCAGCATTTT	CASSLSPESYSNQPQHF
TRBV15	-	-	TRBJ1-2	TGTGCCACCAGCAGAGATAAGGGGGGGGTTAACTATGGCTACACCTTC	CATSRDKGGVNYGYTF